A single sample gave rise to the 5 T cell receptor beta chains below, sequenced in a study of blood T cell repertoires in COVID-19 (TCRdb year 2020). The library relied on the immunoSEQ multiplex PCR assay. The source is immuneACCESS, and TCRdb retained only in-frame sequences with V and J called. Part of the clones is not carried over; for the studies checked, unresolved V genes explain less than half of this, and the remainder is unexplained. The sample table shows around 160,000 clones, and about 88% are seen once. Together, the top ten hold 15% to 20% of the sample. The source material was peripheral blood. The receptors stem from a man aged 55 to 70 with active or convalescent COVID-19.

This rearrangement joins TRBV7-9 to TRBJ1-1; D unresolved. The CDR3 totals 18 residues. V was shortened by 7 bases and J by 4 bases, with 28 bases between the two germline ends. Per the germline V gene, CDR1 is SEHNR and CDR2 is FQNEAQ (reference sequence). CDR3 in amino acids: CASINHGEFRIRITEAFF. The CDR3 DNA reads TGTGCCAGCATCAACCACGGGGAATTCAGAATCCGGATCACTGAAGCTTTCTTT. Looking up the rest from reference TRBV7-9 and TRBJ1-1 gives the full variable domain: DTGVSQNPRHKITKRGQNVTFRCDPISEHNRLYWYRQTLGQGPEFLTYFQNEAQLEKSRLLSDRFSAERPKGSFSTLEIQRTEQGDSAMYLCASINHGEFRIRITEAFFGQGTRLTVV.

J is TRBJ1-5 and V is TRBV27; D perhaps matches TRBD1 (5 bases). The germline V and J ends were trimmed by 6 bases and 0 bases, with 12 bases remaining between them. There are 15 residues in the CDR3. Germline CDR1 is MNHEY and CDR2 is SMNVEV (reference sequence). The CDR3 region is CASRAGHNSNQPQHF. CDR3 nucleotide sequence: TGTGCCAGCAGAGCTGGACATAATAGCAATCAGCCCCAGCATTTT.

The J gene is TRBJ1-5, the V gene TRBV27, with 7 nucleotides matching TRBD1. This CDR3 is 22 amino acids long. Germline V gene lookup returns CDR1 MNHEY and CDR2 SMNVEV (reference sequence). Trimming at V came to 5 bases and at J to 0 bases, leaving 25 bases not matched to a gene. The CDR3 DNA reads as TGTGCCAGCAGTCAACTGAAACCCGCGACAGGGTCCCCCCTTTATAGCAATCAGCCCCAGCATTTT. Residues: CASSQLKPATGSPLYSNQPQHF.

This chain uses TRBV2 with TRBJ1-1; no clear D. Germline CDR1 reads SNHLY; CDR2 reads FYNNEI. The length of the CDR3 is 12 residues. Trimming took off 6 bases at V and 8 bases at J, with 13 bases between the two ends. The chain's CDR3 is CASSERYVEAFF. The CDR3 nucleotides are TGTGCCAGCAGCGAGAGGTATGTCGAAGCTTTCTTT. The entire variable domain, with the rest obtained from reference TRBV2 and TRBJ1-1, is as follows: EPEVTQTPSHQVTQMGQEVILRCVPISNHLYFYWYRQILGQKVEFLVSFYNNEISEKSEIFDDQFSVERPDGSNFTLKIRSTKLEDSAMYFCASSERYVEAFFGQGTRLTVV.

The rearrangement links TRBV30 to TRBJ1-5; 7 bases are a match to TRBD1. V lost 3 bases and J lost 5; bases outside the gene matches: 4. CDR3 length: 13 amino acids. The germline V gene encodes CDR1 GTSNPN and CDR2 SVGIG (reference sequence). CDR3 region: CAWSGTDDQPQHF. The DNA for the CDR3 is TGTGCCTGGAGCGGGACAGACGATCAGCCCCAGCATTTT.